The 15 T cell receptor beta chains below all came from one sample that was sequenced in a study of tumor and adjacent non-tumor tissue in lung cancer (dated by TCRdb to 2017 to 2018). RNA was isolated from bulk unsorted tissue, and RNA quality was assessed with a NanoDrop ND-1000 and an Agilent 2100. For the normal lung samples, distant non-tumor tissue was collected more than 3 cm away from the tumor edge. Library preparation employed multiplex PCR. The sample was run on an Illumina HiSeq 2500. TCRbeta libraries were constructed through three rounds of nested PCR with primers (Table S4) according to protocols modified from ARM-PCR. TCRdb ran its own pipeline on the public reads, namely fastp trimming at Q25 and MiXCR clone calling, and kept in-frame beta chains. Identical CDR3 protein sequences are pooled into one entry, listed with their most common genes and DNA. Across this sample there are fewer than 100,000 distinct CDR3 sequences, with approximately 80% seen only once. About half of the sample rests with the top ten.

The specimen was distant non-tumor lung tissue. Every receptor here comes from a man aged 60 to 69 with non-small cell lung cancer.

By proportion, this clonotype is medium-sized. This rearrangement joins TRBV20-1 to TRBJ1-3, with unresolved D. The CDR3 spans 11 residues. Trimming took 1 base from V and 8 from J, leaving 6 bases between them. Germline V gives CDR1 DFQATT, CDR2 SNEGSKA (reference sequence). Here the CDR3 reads CSARVVDTIYF. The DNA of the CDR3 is TGCAGTGCTAGAGTAGTGGACACCATATATTTT.

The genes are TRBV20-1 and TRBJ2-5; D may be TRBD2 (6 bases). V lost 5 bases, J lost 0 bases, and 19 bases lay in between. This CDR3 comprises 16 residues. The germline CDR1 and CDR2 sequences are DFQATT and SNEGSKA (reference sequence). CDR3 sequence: CSAGNLGGANQETQYF. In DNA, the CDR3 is TGCAGTGCTGGAAATCTGGGGGGAGCGAACCAAGAGACCCAGTACTTC.

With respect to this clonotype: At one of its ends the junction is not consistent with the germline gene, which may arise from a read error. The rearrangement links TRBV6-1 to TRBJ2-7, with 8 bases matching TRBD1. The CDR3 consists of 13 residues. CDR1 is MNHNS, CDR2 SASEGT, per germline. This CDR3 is CASIAIQGDEEYF. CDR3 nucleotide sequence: TGTGCCAGCATCGCGATACAGGGGGACGAGGAGTACTTC.

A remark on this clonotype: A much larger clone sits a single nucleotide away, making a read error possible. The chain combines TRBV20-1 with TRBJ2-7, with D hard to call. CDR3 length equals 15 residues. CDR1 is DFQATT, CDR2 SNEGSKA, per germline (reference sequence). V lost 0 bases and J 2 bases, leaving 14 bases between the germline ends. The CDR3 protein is CSARDGVVSTYEQYF. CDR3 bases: TGCAGTGCTAGAGATGGGGTAGTGTCCACCTACGAGCAGTACTTC.

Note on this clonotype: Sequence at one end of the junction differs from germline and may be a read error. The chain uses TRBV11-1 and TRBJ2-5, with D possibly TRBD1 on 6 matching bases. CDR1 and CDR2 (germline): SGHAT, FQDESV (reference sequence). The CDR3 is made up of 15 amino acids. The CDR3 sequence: CAGSLNGQNRETQYF. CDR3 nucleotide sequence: TGTGCCGGCAGCTTAAACGGACAGAACCGAGAGACCCAGTACTTC.

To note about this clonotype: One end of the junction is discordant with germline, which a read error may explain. In nucleotides, the CDR3 is TGCGCCAGCAGACGGACTAGCGGGTCCGGCACCTCCCACAATGAGCTGTTCTTC. Translated: CASRRTSGSGTSHNELFF. The V and J genes are TRBV4-1 and TRBJ2-1; 11 positions agree with TRBD2. This CDR3 region has 18 residues. The germline V gene has CDR1 MGHRA and CDR2 YSYEKL.

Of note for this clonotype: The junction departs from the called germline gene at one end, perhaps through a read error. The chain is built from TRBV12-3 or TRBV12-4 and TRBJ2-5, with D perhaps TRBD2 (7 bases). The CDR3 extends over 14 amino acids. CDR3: CANGQGGGSETQYF. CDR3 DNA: TGTGCCAATGGCCAAGGGGGGGGTAGTGAGACCCAGTACTTT.

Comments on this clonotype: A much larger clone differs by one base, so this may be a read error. CDR3 sequence (DNA): TGCAGCGTTGCCCTGGACAGTAGCGAGCAGTACTTC. This codes for CSVALDSSEQYF. The V gene is TRBV29-1, the J gene TRBJ2-7; perhaps TRBD1 as D (6 bases). This CDR3 has 12 amino acids. Germline CDR1 and CDR2: SQVTM and ANQGSEA. V lost 4 bases and J lost 6, with 13 bases in between.

This chain's CDR3 is CASSGQVLETQYF. The DNA for the CDR3 is TGTGCCAGCTCCGGACAGGTTCTGGAGACCCAGTACTTC. V and J are TRBV11-2 and TRBJ2-5; 7 nucleotides line up with TRBD1. V gave up 8 bases and J gave up 5 bases; unmatched junction bases: 8. Germline V gene data show CDR1 as SGHAT and CDR2 as FQNNGV. This CDR3 is 13 amino acids long.

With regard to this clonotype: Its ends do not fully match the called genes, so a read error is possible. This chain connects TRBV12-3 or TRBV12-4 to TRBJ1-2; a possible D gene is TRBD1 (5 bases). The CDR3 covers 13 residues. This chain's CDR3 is CASSWDGYYVYTF. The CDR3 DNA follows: TGTGCTAGCAGTTGGGACGGCTACTATGTCTACACCTTC.

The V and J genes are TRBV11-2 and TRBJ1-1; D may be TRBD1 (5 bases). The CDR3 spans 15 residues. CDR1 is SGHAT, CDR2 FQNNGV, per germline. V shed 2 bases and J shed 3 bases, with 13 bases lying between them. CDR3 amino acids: CASSLLSTGDTEAFF. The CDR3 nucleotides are TGTGCCAGCAGCTTATTGTCCACGGGGGACACTGAAGCTTTCTTT.

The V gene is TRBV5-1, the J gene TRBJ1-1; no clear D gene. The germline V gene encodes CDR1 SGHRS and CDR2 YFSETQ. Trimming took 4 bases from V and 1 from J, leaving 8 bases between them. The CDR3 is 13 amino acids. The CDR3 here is CASSPRWNTEAFF. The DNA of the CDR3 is TGCGCCAGCAGCCCGCGATGGAACACTGAAGCTTTCTTT.

Here the CDR3 reads CASRASDTDTQYF. The CDR3 bases are TGTGCCAGCAGAGCTAGCGACACAGATACGCAGTATTTT. The chain combines TRBV6-4 with TRBJ2-3; tentative D call: TRBD2 (6 bases). Germline-derived CDR1 and CDR2 are MRHNA and SNTAGT. V was clipped by 6 bases and J by 2 bases, with 9 bases between them. This CDR3 contains 13 residues.

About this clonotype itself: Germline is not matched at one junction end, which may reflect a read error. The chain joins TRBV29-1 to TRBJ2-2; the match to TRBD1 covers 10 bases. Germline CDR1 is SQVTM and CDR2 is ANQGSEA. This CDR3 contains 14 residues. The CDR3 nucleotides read TGTAGCACCCAGGACAGGGGGAGAACCGGGGAGCTGTTTTTT. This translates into CSTQDRGRTGELFF.

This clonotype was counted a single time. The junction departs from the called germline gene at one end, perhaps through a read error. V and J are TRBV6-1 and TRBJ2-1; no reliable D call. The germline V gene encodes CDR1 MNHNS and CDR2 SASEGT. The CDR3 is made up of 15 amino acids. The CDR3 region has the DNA TGTTCCAGCAGTGAAAGGGATTGGTCGTACAATGAGCAATTCTTC. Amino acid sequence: CSSSERDWSYNEQFF.